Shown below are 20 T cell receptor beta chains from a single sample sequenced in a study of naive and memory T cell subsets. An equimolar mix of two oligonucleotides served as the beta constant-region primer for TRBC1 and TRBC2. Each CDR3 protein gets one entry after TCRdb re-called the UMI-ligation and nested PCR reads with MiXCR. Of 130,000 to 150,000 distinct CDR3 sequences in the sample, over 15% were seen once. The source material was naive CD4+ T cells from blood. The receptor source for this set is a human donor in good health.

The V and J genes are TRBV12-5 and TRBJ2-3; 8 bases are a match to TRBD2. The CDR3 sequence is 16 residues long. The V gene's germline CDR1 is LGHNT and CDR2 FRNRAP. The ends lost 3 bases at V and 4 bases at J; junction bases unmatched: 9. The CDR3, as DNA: TGTGCTAGTGGTTTTGGTGCACCCGGGGGGGCAGATACGCAGTATTTT. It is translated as CASGFGAPGGADTQYF. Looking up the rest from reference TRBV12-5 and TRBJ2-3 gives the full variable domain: DARVTQTPRHKVTEMGQEVTMRCQPILGHNTVFWYRQTMMQGLELLAYFRNRAPLDDSGMPKDRFSAEMPDATLATLKIQPSEPRDSAVYFCASGFGAPGGADTQYFGPGTRLTVL.

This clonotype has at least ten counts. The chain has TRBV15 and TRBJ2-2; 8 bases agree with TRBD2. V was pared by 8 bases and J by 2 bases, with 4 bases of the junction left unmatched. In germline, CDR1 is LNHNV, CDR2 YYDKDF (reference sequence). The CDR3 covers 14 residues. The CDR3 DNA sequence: TGTGCCACCGGCCTAGCGGGTAACACCGGGGAGCTGTTTTTT. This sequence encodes CATGLAGNTGELFF.

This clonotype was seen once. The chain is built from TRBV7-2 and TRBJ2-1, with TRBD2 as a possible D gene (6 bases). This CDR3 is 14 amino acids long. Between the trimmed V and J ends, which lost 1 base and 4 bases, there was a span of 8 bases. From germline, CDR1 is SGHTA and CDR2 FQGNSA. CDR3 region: CASSLGGEYNEQFF. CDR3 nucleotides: TGTGCCAGCAGCTTAGGGGGGGAATACAATGAGCAGTTCTTC.

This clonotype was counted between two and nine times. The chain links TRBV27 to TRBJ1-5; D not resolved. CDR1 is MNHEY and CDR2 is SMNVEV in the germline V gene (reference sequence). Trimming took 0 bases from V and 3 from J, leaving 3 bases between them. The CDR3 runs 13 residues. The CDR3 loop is CASSLSPNQPQHF. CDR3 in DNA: TGTGCCAGCAGTTTATCCCCCAATCAGCCCCAGCATTTT.

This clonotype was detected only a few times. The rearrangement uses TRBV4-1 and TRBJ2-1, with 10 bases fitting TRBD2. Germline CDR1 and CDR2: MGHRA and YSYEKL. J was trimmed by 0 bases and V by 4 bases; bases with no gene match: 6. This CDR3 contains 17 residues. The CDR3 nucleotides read TGCGCCAGCAGCCGACAGATAGCGGGAGGCTCCTACAATGAGCAGTTCTTC. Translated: CASSRQIAGGSYNEQFF.

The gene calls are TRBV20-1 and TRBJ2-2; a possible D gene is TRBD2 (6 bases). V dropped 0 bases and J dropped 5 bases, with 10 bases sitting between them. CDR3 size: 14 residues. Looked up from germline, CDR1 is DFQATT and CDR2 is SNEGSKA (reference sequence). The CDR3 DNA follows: TGCAGTGCTAGAGAGGCGGCGGGAACCGGGGAGCTGTTTTTT. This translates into CSAREAAGTGELFF.

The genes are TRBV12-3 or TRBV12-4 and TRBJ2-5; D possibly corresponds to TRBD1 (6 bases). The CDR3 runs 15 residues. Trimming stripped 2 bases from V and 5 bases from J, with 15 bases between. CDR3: CASSLQGRDPETQYF. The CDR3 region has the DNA TGTGCCAGCAGTTTACAGGGGAGAGATCCGGAGACCCAGTACTTC.

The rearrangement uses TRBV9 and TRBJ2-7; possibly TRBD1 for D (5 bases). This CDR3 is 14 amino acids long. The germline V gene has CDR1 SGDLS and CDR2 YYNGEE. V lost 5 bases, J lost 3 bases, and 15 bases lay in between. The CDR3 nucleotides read TGTGCCAGCAGTAGACAGCCTGAGGACTACGAGCAGTACTTC. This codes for CASSRQPEDYEQYF.

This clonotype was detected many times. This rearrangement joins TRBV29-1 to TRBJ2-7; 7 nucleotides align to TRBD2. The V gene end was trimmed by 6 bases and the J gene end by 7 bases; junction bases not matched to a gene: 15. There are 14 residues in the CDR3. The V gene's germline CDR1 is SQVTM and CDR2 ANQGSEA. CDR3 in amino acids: CSVRSGRVVREQYF. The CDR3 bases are TGCAGCGTCCGTAGCGGGCGGGTCGTCCGAGAGCAGTACTTC.

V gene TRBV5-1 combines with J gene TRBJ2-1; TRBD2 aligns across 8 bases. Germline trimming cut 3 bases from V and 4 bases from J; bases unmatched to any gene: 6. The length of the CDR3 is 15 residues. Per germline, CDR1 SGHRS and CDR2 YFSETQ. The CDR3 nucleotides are TGCGCCAGCAGCTCGGGCGGGAGGAGTTACAATGAGCAGTTCTTC. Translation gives CASSSGGRSYNEQFF.

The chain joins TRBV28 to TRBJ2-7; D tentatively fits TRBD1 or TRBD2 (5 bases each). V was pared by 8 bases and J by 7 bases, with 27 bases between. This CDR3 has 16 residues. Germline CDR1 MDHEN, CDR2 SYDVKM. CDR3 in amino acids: CASLFRGGRRSGEQYF. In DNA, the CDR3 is TGTGCCAGCCTCTTTCGGGGCGGCAGGCGGTCGGGGGAGCAGTACTTC.

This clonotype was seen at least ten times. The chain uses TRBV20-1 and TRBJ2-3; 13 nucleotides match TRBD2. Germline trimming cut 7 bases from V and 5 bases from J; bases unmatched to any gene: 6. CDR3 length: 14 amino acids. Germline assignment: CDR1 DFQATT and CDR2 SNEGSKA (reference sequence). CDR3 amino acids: CSGELAGGLDTQYF. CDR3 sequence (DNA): TGCAGTGGTGAACTAGCGGGAGGGTTAGATACGCAGTATTTT.

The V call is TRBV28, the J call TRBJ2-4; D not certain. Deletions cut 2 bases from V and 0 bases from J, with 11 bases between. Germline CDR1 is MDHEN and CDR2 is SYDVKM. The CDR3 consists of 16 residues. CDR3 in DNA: TGTGCCAGCAGTTTACCAGATGCGCTAGCCAAAAACATTCAGTACTTC. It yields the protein CASSLPDALAKNIQYF. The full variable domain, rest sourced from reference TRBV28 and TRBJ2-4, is DVKVTQSSRYLVKRTGEKVFLECVQDMDHENMFWYRQDPGLGLRLIYFSYDVKMKEKGDIPEGYSVSREKKERFSLILESASTNQTSMYLCASSLPDALAKNIQYFGAGTRLSVL.

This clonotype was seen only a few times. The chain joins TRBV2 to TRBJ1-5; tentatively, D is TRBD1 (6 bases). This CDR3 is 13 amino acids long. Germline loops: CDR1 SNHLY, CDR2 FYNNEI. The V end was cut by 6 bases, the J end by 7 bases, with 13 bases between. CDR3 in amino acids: CASRWAQGQPQHF. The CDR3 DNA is TGTGCCAGCAGATGGGCCCAGGGGCAGCCCCAGCATTTT. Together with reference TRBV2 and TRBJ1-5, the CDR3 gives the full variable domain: EPEVTQTPSHQVTQMGQEVILRCVPISNHLYFYWYRQILGQKVEFLVSFYNNEISEKSEIFDDQFSVERPDGSNFTLKIRSTKLEDSAMYFCASRWAQGQPQHFGDGTRLSIL.

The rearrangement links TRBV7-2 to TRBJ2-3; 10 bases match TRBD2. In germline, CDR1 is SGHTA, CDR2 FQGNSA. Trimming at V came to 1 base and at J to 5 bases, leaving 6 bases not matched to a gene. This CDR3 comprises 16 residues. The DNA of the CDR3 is TGTGCCAGCAGCTTAGTTGGGACTAGCGAGATAGATACGCAGTATTTT. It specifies CASSLVGTSEIDTQYF.

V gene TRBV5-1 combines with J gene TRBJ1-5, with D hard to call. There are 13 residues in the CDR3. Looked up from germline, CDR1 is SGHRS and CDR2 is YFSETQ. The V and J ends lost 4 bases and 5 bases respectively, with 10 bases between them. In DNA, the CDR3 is TGCGCCAGCAGCCCGCGATCCGATCAGCCCCAGCATTTT. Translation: CASSPRSDQPQHF. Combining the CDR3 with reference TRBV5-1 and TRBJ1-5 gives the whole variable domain KAGVTQTPRYLIKTRGQQVTLSCSPISGHRSVSWYQQTPGQGLQFLFEYFSETQRNKGNFPGRFSGRQFSNSRSEMNVSTLELGDSALYLCASSPRSDQPQHFGDGTRLSIL.

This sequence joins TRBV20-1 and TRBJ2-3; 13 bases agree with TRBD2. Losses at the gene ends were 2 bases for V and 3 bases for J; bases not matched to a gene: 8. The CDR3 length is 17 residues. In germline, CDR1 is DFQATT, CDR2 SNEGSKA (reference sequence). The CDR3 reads CSARPGLAGVDTDTQYF. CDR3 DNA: TGCAGTGCTAGACCCGGACTAGCGGGAGTCGATACAGATACGCAGTATTTT.

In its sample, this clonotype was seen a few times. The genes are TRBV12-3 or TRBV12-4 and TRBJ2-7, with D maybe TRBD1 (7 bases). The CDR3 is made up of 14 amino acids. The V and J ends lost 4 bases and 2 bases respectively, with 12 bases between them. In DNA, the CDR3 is TGTGCCAGCAGTTACGCCAGGGGGGCCTACGAGCAGTACTTC. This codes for CASSYARGAYEQYF.

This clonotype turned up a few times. The CDR3 spells CASSRTGTGVKNTEAFF. The CDR3 nucleotides read TGTGCCAGCAGTCGTACCGGGACAGGGGTTAAGAACACTGAAGCTTTCTTT. The chain links TRBV2 to TRBJ1-1; TRBD1 matches 10 bases. The length of the CDR3 is 17 residues. V lost 5 bases, J lost 1 base, and 10 bases stayed unmatched. CDR1 is SNHLY and CDR2 is FYNNEI in the germline V gene.

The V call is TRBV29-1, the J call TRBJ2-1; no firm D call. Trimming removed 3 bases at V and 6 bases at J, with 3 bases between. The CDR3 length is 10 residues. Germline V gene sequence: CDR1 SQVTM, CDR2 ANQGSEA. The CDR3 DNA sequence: TGCAGCGTTGAGATCAATGAGCAGTTCTTC. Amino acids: CSVEINEQFF.